Below are 21 T cell receptor beta chains sequenced from a single sample in a study of cytomegalovirus exposure and HLA in healthy donors. A multiplex PCR was run with 60 Vbeta primers and 13 Jbeta primers. Here immunoSEQ multiplex PCR was the method, and the copy in TCRdb shows in-frame clones only, minus some. The data contain roughly 100,000 clones, less than 90% of them singletons. Sequencing was done on a sample of PBMCs. Receptor source: a man between 35 and 55 years old in good health and CMV-seronegative.

The chain recombines TRBV19 with TRBJ2-5, with 9 bases that match TRBD2. Germline CDR1 and CDR2: LNHDA and SQIVND (reference sequence). The CDR3 contains 15 residues. The trim removed 3 bases at V and 5 bases at J, leaving 7 bases unmatched. CDR3 region: CASSITGTSMETQYF. The CDR3 nucleotides are TGTGCCAGTAGTATTACCGGGACTAGCATGGAGACCCAGTACTTC.

The V call is TRBV6-6, the J call TRBJ2-7, with D possibly matching TRBD1 (5 bases). V lost 5 bases and J lost 0, with 11 bases in between. The CDR3 has 14 residues. Germline V gene sequence: CDR1 MNHNY, CDR2 SVGAGI (reference sequence). CDR3 sequence: CASSLTDDSYEQYF. Here the CDR3 DNA reads TGTGCCAGCAGTCTGACAGATGACTCCTACGAGCAGTACTTC.

The chain joins TRBV19 to TRBJ2-1; the D gene is possibly TRBD1 (6 bases). The CDR3 has 16 amino acids. CDR1 LNHDA and CDR2 SQIVND come from the germline V gene (reference sequence). The V end was cut by 5 bases, the J end by 6 bases, with 20 bases between. CDR3 nucleotide sequence: TGTGCCAGTAGTGTACAGGGTAATATAGTGGGCAATGAGCAGTTCTTC. Translation gives CASSVQGNIVGNEQFF.

The chain employs TRBV18 and TRBJ2-1; possible D gene TRBD1, 6 bases. Trimming stripped 2 bases from V and 8 bases from J, with 19 bases between. CDR1 is KGHSH, CDR2 LQKENI, per germline. CDR3 length: 16 amino acids. The CDR3 region has the DNA TGTGCCAGCTCACCAGGGGGAAGTACAGGGATGTATGAGCAGTTCTTC. Encoded protein: CASSPGGSTGMYEQFF.

The chain carries TRBV5-1 and TRBJ2-7; D unresolved. Germline V gene lookup returns CDR1 SGHRS and CDR2 YFSETQ. V was clipped by 0 bases and J by 1 base, with 5 bases between them. The CDR3 is 13 residues long. The CDR3 DNA follows: TGCGCCAGCAGCTTGGACGGGTCCTACGAGCAGTACTTC. Amino acid sequence: CASSLDGSYEQYF.

This sequence joins TRBV6-5 and TRBJ1-5, with 8 positions matching TRBD1. V lost 2 bases, J lost 5 bases, and 5 bases stayed unmatched. Germline V gene data show CDR1 as MNHEY and CDR2 as SVGAGI. The CDR3 consists of 15 residues. CDR3 sequence: CASSYGQGRDQPQHF. In DNA, the CDR3 is TGTGCCAGCAGTTACGGACAGGGACGAGATCAGCCCCAGCATTTT.

This chain links TRBV19 with TRBJ1-5, with a weak D call TRBD1 (5 bases). The CDR3 consists of 14 residues. CDR1 is LNHDA, CDR2 SQIVND, per germline (reference sequence). V was clipped by 3 bases and J by 4 bases, with 10 bases between them. Written as DNA, the CDR3 is TGTGCCAGTAGTATGAACCGGGGGAATCAGCCCCAGCATTTT. Its translation: CASSMNRGNQPQHF.

V gene TRBV18 combines with J gene TRBJ2-4, with a tentative D call TRBD2 (7 bases). There are 15 residues in the CDR3. Germline lookup yields CDR1 KGHSH and CDR2 LQKENI. V was clipped by 3 bases and J by 2 bases, with 11 bases between them. DNA for the CDR3: TGTGCCAGCTCACCTCCGGGGGGCTCCAAAAACATTCAGTACTTC. This gives the protein CASSPPGGSKNIQYF.

The V call is TRBV10-3, the J call TRBJ1-4; TRBD1 matches 7 bases. The CDR3 spans 18 residues. Trimming at V came to 3 bases and at J to 0 bases, leaving 10 bases not matched to a gene. The germline V gene has CDR1 ENHRY and CDR2 SYGVKD. This CDR3 reads CAISDRGSRFATNEKLFF. DNA for the CDR3: TGTGCCATCAGTGACAGGGGGTCTCGGTTTGCAACTAATGAAAAACTGTTTTTT.

V and J are TRBV5-1 and TRBJ2-7; a weak D match, TRBD1 (5 bases). CDR3 size: 11 residues. CDR1 and CDR2 (germline): SGHRS, YFSETQ. V was pared by 6 bases and J by 5 bases, with 9 bases between. CDR3 bases: TGCGCCAGCAAACAGGCAGACGAGCAGTACTTC. Its translation: CASKQADEQYF.

The rearrangement joins TRBV9 to TRBJ2-5; the match to TRBD2 covers 9 bases. The J segment lost 4 bases and the V segment lost 0 bases, leaving 7 bases of the junction unmatched. CDR3 length equals 16 residues. Germline loops: CDR1 SGDLS, CDR2 YYNGEE. This CDR3 is CASSVAGGGARETQYF. In DNA, the CDR3 is TGTGCCAGCAGCGTAGCTGGCGGGGGGGCTCGAGAGACCCAGTACTTC. Using reference TRBV9 and TRBJ2-5 for the parts outside the CDR3, the full variable domain is DSGVTQTPKHLITATGQRVTLRCSPRSGDLSVYWYQQSLDQGLQFLIQYYNGEERAKGNILERFSAQQFPDLHSELNLSSLELGDSALYFCASSVAGGGARETQYFGPGTRLLVL.

This chain uses TRBV13 with TRBJ1-2, with a tentative D call TRBD1 (6 bases). The CDR3 loop spans 16 amino acids. Per the germline V gene, CDR1 is PRHDT and CDR2 is FYEKMQ (reference sequence). The V and J ends lost 0 bases and 8 bases respectively, with 19 bases between them. The CDR3 DNA sequence: TGTGCCAGCAGCTTAGGCCTAAGGGGTCCAGGGGAAGGCTACACCTTC. This translates into CASSLGLRGPGEGYTF. Drawing the rest from reference TRBV13 and TRBJ1-2, the complete variable domain is AAGVIQSPRHLIKEKRETATLKCYPIPRHDTVYWYQQGPGQDPQFLISFYEKMQSDKGSIPDRFSAQQFSDYHSELNMSSLELGDSALYFCASSLGLRGPGEGYTFGSGTRLTVV.

This rearrangement joins TRBV19 to TRBJ2-6; 7 bases align to TRBD1. From germline, CDR1 is LNHDA and CDR2 SQIVND (reference sequence). Trimming cost V 4 bases and J 0 bases; bases outside gene matches: 6. The CDR3 totals 17 residues. The CDR3 DNA reads TGTGCCAGTAGTAGGGACAGAGATTACTCTGGGGCCAACGTCCTGACTTTC. It yields the protein CASSRDRDYSGANVLTF.

V usage is TRBV7-3 and J usage is TRBJ1-2, with D maybe TRBD1 (5 bases). Germline CDR1 SGHTA, CDR2 FQGTGA. The CDR3 is made up of 13 amino acids. Trimming shortened V by 4 bases and J by 2 bases, and 8 bases separated the two germline ends. DNA for the CDR3: TGTGCCAGCAGCTCGGGGGGAAACTATGGCTACACCTTC. It yields the protein CASSSGGNYGYTF.

This chain joins TRBV19 and TRBJ1-2; no clear D. CDR1 and CDR2 from the germline V gene are LNHDA and SQIVND (reference sequence). V shed 1 base and J shed 5 bases, with 11 bases lying between them. CDR3 length: 14 amino acids. This chain's CDR3 is CASSIGGQSYGYTF. The DNA of the CDR3 is TGTGCCAGTAGTATAGGTGGCCAGTCATATGGCTACACCTTC.

This clone was seen a few times. One junction end disagrees with the germline gene, perhaps due to a read error. The chain joins TRBV7-9 to TRBJ2-1; D is ambiguous. This CDR3 contains 12 residues. From germline, CDR1 is SEHNR and CDR2 FQNEAQ (reference sequence). The CDR3 DNA sequence: TGTTCCAGCAGCGCCACATACAATGAGCAGTTCTTC. Its translation is CSSSATYNEQFF.

This chain joins TRBV27 and TRBJ2-7; 7 bases fit TRBD1. Losses at the gene ends were 5 bases for V and 6 bases for J; bases not matched to a gene: 7. Germline values: CDR1 MNHEY, CDR2 SMNVEV (reference sequence). The CDR3 spans 13 residues. The CDR3: CASSLTPGGEQYF. CDR3 nucleotides: TGTGCCAGCAGTCTCACCCCAGGGGGCGAGCAGTACTTC.

The sample holds a few counts of this clone. The rearrangement joins TRBV10-3 to TRBJ2-1; D gene ambiguous. Germline V gene sequence: CDR1 ENHRY, CDR2 SYGVKD. V lost 0 bases to trimming and J lost 7 bases, with 4 bases between them. This CDR3 has 12 amino acids. The CDR3 here is CAISESLNEQFF. Here the CDR3 DNA reads TGTGCCATCAGTGAGTCCCTTAATGAGCAGTTCTTC.

A word on this clone: One end of the junction is discordant with germline, which a read error may explain. This sequence joins TRBV7-9 and TRBJ1-4; TRBD1 aligns across 9 bases. Germline assignment: CDR1 SEHNR and CDR2 FQNEAQ (reference sequence). There are 15 residues in the CDR3. CDR3 bases: TGTTCCAGCAGCTTAGCGGGGACAGGGAATGAAAAACTGTTTTTT. Protein product: CSSSLAGTGNEKLFF.

This chain connects TRBV4-2 to TRBJ1-2; possible D gene TRBD1, 5 bases. The CDR3 covers 15 residues. CDR1 and CDR2 (germline): LGHNA, YNFKEQ. Trimming took off 1 base at V and 3 bases at J, with 12 bases between the two ends. CDR3 protein: CASSQAPGRDYGYTF. CDR3 nucleotide sequence: TGTGCCAGCAGCCAAGCCCCAGGCAGGGACTATGGCTACACCTTC.

The chain joins TRBV14 to TRBJ2-7; no clear D gene. CDR1 and CDR2 from the germline V gene are SGHDN and FVKESK. Trimming removed 0 bases at V and 9 bases at J, with 9 bases between. The CDR3 length is 12 residues. CDR3 sequence (DNA): TGTGCCAGCAGCCAAGATGCAGTACGGCAGTACTTC. It encodes CASSQDAVRQYF.